Presented here are 14 T cell receptor beta chains from one specimen sequenced in a study of regulatory T cells in long-lasting Graves disease. Libraries of TCR beta came from iRepertoire HTBI primers plus Arm-PCR of CDR3 regions. TCRdb recomputed calls from the multiplex PCR reads with MiXCR, one row per CDR3 protein. The profile shows approximately 540,000 distinct CDR3 sequences, around 13% of them singletons. The time point: newly diagnosed GD, antithyroid drugs for less than 3 months. RNA extracted from PBMCs served as the sequencing template. The same data also contributed to another study, on T cells in Graves' hyperthyroidism and ophthalmopathy.

Source: peripheral blood mononuclear cells (PBMCs), taken at new diagnosis, from a patient treated with antithyroid drugs. These receptors were collected from a woman in her 30s with Graves disease.

This clonotype was detected ten times or more. The J gene is TRBJ2-5, the V gene TRBV20-1; 7 nucleotides line up with TRBD2. The CDR3 is 17 amino acids. The germline V gene has CDR1 DFQATT and CDR2 SNEGSKA (reference sequence). The V gene end was trimmed by 4 bases and the J gene end by 5 bases; junction bases not matched to a gene: 19. The CDR3 region has the DNA TGCAGTGCTATCTGGCTACTAGCGAACGCCGGACGGGAGACCCAGTACTTC. It codes for CSAIWLLANAGRETQYF.

This clonotype appeared many times. The chain combines TRBV4-3 with TRBJ2-7; D uncertain. V shed 0 bases and J shed 3 bases, with 6 bases lying between them. This CDR3 spans 13 amino acids. The V gene's germline CDR1 is LGHNA and CDR2 YSLEER. The CDR3 region has the DNA TGCGCCAGCAGCCAAGACTTCGGCTACGAGCAGTACTTC. It translates to CASSQDFGYEQYF.

On this clonotype itself: This could be a read error, since a much larger clone is one nucleotide away. The chain uses TRBV3-1 and TRBJ2-6, with D possibly being TRBD1 (5 bases). Germline V gene data show CDR1 as LGHDT and CDR2 as YNNKEL (reference sequence). There are 20 residues in the CDR3. CDR3 nucleotides: TGTACCAGCAGCCAAGAAAGACTGTCGGAATCAGGGTACGGGGCCAACGTCCTGACTTTC. Translating it yields CTSSQERLSESGYGANVLTF. The full variable domain, in which reference TRBV3-1 and TRBJ2-6 provide the parts outside the CDR3, is DTAVSQTPKYLVTQMGNDKSIKCEQNLGHDTMYWYKQDSKKFLKIMFSYNNKELIINETVPNRFSPKSPDKAHLNLHINSLELGDSAVYFCTSSQERLSESGYGANVLTFGAGSRLTVL.

This clonotype has just a few counts. V and J are TRBV19 and TRBJ1-5, with D uncertain. The CDR3 spans 18 residues. Germline CDR1 is LNHDA and CDR2 is SQIVND (reference sequence). Trimming cost V 1 base and J 0 bases, with 16 bases left between them. The CDR3 DNA sequence: TGTGCCAGTAGTATAGGAGGCGGGGATAATTATAGCAATCAGCCCCAGCATTTT. Its translation: CASSIGGGDNYSNQPQHF.

This clonotype was observed at least ten times. The rearrangement joins TRBV28 to TRBJ2-4; possible D gene TRBD1, 6 bases. V lost 7 bases, J lost 1 base, and 14 bases lay in between. CDR1 and CDR2 from the germline V gene are MDHEN and SYDVKM. This CDR3 has 15 residues. The CDR3 here is CASNPGTSAKNIQYF. CDR3 sequence (DNA): TGTGCCAGCAACCCGGGGACATCGGCCAAAAACATTCAGTACTTC.

This clonotype was observed a few times. The rearrangement joins TRBV3-1 to TRBJ1-1, with 8 bases identical to TRBD1. Trimming took 5 bases from V and 1 from J; bases not matched to a gene: 3. The germline gives CDR1 LGHDT, CDR2 YNNKEL (reference sequence). This CDR3 has 14 residues. The DNA for the CDR3 is TGTGCCAGCAGCGGACAGGGAACGAACACTGAAGCTTTCTTT. The encoded protein is CASSGQGTNTEAFF.

The chain is built from TRBV6-5 and TRBJ2-1; D remains ambiguous. Germline loops: CDR1 MNHEY, CDR2 SVGAGI. There are 15 residues in the CDR3. V lost 2 bases and J 2 bases, leaving 10 bases between the germline ends. CDR3 protein: CASSYLARTYNEQFF. The CDR3 DNA follows: TGTGCCAGCAGTTACCTCGCGAGGACCTACAATGAGCAGTTCTTC.

This clonotype occurred many times. The chain has TRBV28 and TRBJ1-2; TRBD1 agrees at 7 bases. Germline V lookup: CDR1 MDHEN, CDR2 SYDVKM. V lost 4 bases to trimming and J lost 4 bases; unmatched junction nucleotides: 3. The CDR3 spans 13 residues. CDR3 bases: TGTGCCAGCAGTTCTGGGGACAGCTATGGCTACACCTTC. Protein sequence: CASSSGDSYGYTF.

The chain recombines TRBV12-3 or TRBV12-4 with TRBJ1-2; 8 bases align to TRBD1. Trimming cost V 6 bases and J 2 bases; bases outside gene matches: 5. This CDR3 has 14 residues. The CDR3 spells CASRYRTGNYGYTF. CDR3 nucleotide sequence: TGTGCCAGCAGGTATAGGACAGGGAACTATGGCTACACCTTC.

This clonotype was detected ten times or more. The chain recombines TRBV2 with TRBJ2-1, with TRBD2 identical over 7 bases. CDR3 length: 13 residues. J gave up 0 bases and V 9 bases, and 2 bases lay outside the gene matches. Germline loops: CDR1 SNHLY, CDR2 FYNNEI. CDR3 region: CARSSGSYNEQFF. Here the CDR3 DNA reads TGTGCCAGGTCTAGCGGCTCCTACAATGAGCAGTTCTTC.

This clonotype was recorded a few times. J is TRBJ2-1 and V is TRBV19, with 8 bases that match TRBD1. The CDR3 extends over 18 amino acids. The V segment lost 0 bases and the J segment 7 bases; nucleotides outside the gene matches: 14. The V gene's germline CDR1 is LNHDA and CDR2 SQIVND (reference sequence). The CDR3 region has the DNA TGTGCCAGTAGTATAGAGGGGACAGGCCCCTACAAGGGGAATGAGCAGTTCTTC. It translates to CASSIEGTGPYKGNEQFF.

This clonotype was recorded many times. This chain links TRBV28 with TRBJ1-5, with D maybe TRBD1 (5 bases). Trimming shortened V by 1 base and J by 2 bases, and 12 bases separated the two germline ends. CDR3 length equals 16 residues. Per the germline V gene, CDR1 is MDHEN and CDR2 is SYDVKM. CDR3 residues: CASSLFGAPGNQPQHF. CDR3 DNA sequence: TGTGCCAGCAGTTTATTCGGGGCGCCGGGCAATCAGCCCCAGCATTTT.

The sample holds many counts of this clonotype. This CDR3 is CASSQDLWATEAFF. The CDR3 region has the DNA TGTGCCAGCAGCCAAGATCTATGGGCGACTGAAGCTTTCTTT. The chain combines TRBV4-2 with TRBJ1-1; unclear D gene. The length of the CDR3 is 14 residues. V was clipped by 0 bases and J by 5 bases, with 10 bases between them. The germline CDR1 and CDR2 sequences are LGHNA and YNFKEQ.

This clonotype was observed many times. The rearrangement joins TRBV2 to TRBJ1-1; TRBD1 aligns across 9 bases. J was trimmed by 5 bases and V by 6 bases; bases with no gene match: 10. The CDR3 is 15 amino acids. The V gene's germline CDR1 is SNHLY and CDR2 FYNNEI. The DNA for the CDR3 is TGTGCCAGCAGCCAACAGGGGGCGCGTGGGACTGAAGCTTTCTTT. Amino acid sequence: CASSQQGARGTEAFF.